The next 17 T cell receptor beta chains were all read from a single sample in a study of identifying expanded T cells in peripheral blood. TCRdb's table, derived via immunoSEQ multiplex PCR, lists solely in-frame clones and lacks some. The table includes about 130,000 clones, 70% to 90% detected once. Sample: blood. Receptors were obtained from a person between 18 and 70 years old in good health.

The CDR3 nucleotides read TGTGCCAGCAGTCGGCAGACAGGGAATTACGAGCAGTACTTC. This gives the protein CASSRQTGNYEQYF. This sequence joins TRBV27 and TRBJ2-7; TRBD1 matches 7 bases. The CDR3 length is 14 residues. Per the germline V gene, CDR1 is MNHEY and CDR2 is SMNVEV (reference sequence). V was pared by 5 bases and J by 4 bases, with 8 bases of the junction left unmatched.

This clone showed up just once. V gene TRBV5-4 combines with J gene TRBJ2-2; possibly TRBD1 or TRBD2 for D (5 bases each). Trimming stripped 6 bases from V and 1 base from J, with 19 bases between. CDR3 length: 17 residues. Germline-derived CDR1 and CDR2 are SGHNT and YYREEE (reference sequence). CDR3 coding DNA: TGTGCCAGCACCCTTTACTCCGGGACGGTGAACACCGGGGAGCTGTTTTTT. Translating it yields CASTLYSGTVNTGELFF.

This rearrangement joins TRBV4-1 to TRBJ2-7; 12 bases line up with TRBD2. The J segment lost 0 bases and the V segment lost 4 bases, leaving 4 bases of the junction unmatched. The germline gives CDR1 MGHRA, CDR2 YSYEKL. This CDR3 region has 16 residues. The CDR3 sequence: CASSRELAGGSYEQYF. The CDR3 DNA sequence: TGCGCCAGCAGCCGTGAACTAGCGGGAGGCTCCTACGAGCAGTACTTC.

The genes are TRBV11-2 and TRBJ2-3; D possibly corresponds to TRBD1 (6 bases). The length of the CDR3 is 15 residues. V lost 4 bases and J 4 bases, leaving 15 bases between the germline ends. Germline-derived CDR1 and CDR2 are SGHAT and FQNNGV. In nucleotides, the CDR3 is TGTGCCAGCAGCTCAAATCAGGGGTTGGCAGATACGCAGTATTTT. Translation: CASSSNQGLADTQYF.

The chain combines TRBV6-1 with TRBJ2-1, with TRBD1 identical over 9 bases. This CDR3 has 13 residues. The V and J ends lost 3 bases and 7 bases, in that order; junction bases with no gene match: 1. The germline V gene has CDR1 MNHNS and CDR2 SASEGT. DNA for the CDR3: TGTGCCAGCAGTGAGGGGACAGGGAATGAGCAGTTCTTC. It yields the protein CASSEGTGNEQFF.

Concerning this clone: Additional DNA sequences in this sample encode the identical CDR3. This rearrangement joins TRBV14 to TRBJ1-2; D not certain. The CDR3 consists of 14 residues. Trimming took off 0 bases at V and 2 bases at J, with 7 bases between the two ends. Germline V CDR1 and CDR2: SGHDN, FVKESK. This CDR3 reads CASSQDTKNYGYTF. CDR3 in DNA: TGTGCCAGCAGCCAAGATACGAAAAACTATGGCTACACCTTC.

The V and J genes are TRBV7-9 and TRBJ2-7; the D gene could be TRBD1 or TRBD2 (6 bases each). Trimming removed 6 bases at V and 2 bases at J, with 8 bases between. Per the germline V gene, CDR1 is SEHNR and CDR2 is FQNEAQ (reference sequence). The CDR3 is 12 residues long. As DNA, the CDR3 is TGTGCCAGCAGGGGGGGCACCTACGAGCAGTACTTC. Its protein is CASRGGTYEQYF.

The gene calls are TRBV5-1 and TRBJ2-2, with TRBD2 matching 8 bases. The CDR3 extends over 15 amino acids. V trimming: 4 bases; J trimming: 0 bases; junction bases outside the gene matches: 2. Germline lookup yields CDR1 SGHRS and CDR2 YFSETQ. This CDR3 reads CASSVGLANTGELFF. CDR3 coding DNA: TGCGCCAGCAGCGTGGGACTAGCGAACACCGGGGAGCTGTTTTTT.

Only a few counts were recorded for this clone. The rearrangement joins TRBV12-5 to TRBJ1-2, with D uncertain. Germline CDR1 LGHNT, CDR2 FRNRAP. This CDR3 comprises 12 residues. Trimming took off 9 bases at V and 8 bases at J, with 16 bases between the two ends. The CDR3 loop is CASSRFGSGYTF. As DNA, the CDR3 is TGTGCTAGCTCGCGATTCGGGTCCGGCTACACCTTC.

The chain recombines TRBV19 with TRBJ1-1; a possible D gene is TRBD1 (5 bases). The length of the CDR3 is 13 residues. Trimming removed 8 bases at V and 1 base at J, with 11 bases between. In germline, CDR1 is LNHDA, CDR2 SQIVND (reference sequence). CDR3 DNA: TGTGCCAGTGGCGGGACGGCGAACACTGAAGCTTTCTTT. Translated: CASGGTANTEAFF.

The V gene is TRBV29-1, the J gene TRBJ1-5; D might be TRBD1 (5 bases). V shed 7 bases and J shed 2 bases, with 15 bases lying between them. Germline CDR1 and CDR2: SQVTM and ANQGSEA. The CDR3 covers 14 residues. The CDR3 bases are TGCAGCGCTGCTTGGGGGACGGGCAATCAGCCCCAGCATTTT. It specifies CSAAWGTGNQPQHF.

In this sample, this clone turned up once. The V and J genes are TRBV2 and TRBJ1-5; D not certain. The CDR3 spans 13 residues. Trimming left V 9 bases short and J 3 bases short, with 12 bases between. Germline CDR1 is SNHLY and CDR2 is FYNNEI. The CDR3 reads CASETGSNQPQHF. The CDR3 nucleotides read TGTGCCAGTGAGACTGGGTCCAATCAGCCCCAGCATTTT.

V and J are TRBV9 and TRBJ2-7, with 9 positions matching TRBD1. The CDR3 has 19 residues. The V and J ends lost 0 bases and 2 bases, in that order; junction bases with no gene match: 15. Germline CDR1 SGDLS, CDR2 YYNGEE. The CDR3 DNA is TGTGCCAGCAGCGTAGGCGAAACAGGGGGCTCGCGGGTCGCCTACGAGCAGTACTTC. Translating it yields CASSVGETGGSRVAYEQYF.

The genes are TRBV28 and TRBJ1-1; D gene uncertain. The CDR3 runs 15 residues. Per the germline V gene, CDR1 is MDHEN and CDR2 is SYDVKM. The ends were cut back, 2 bases at V and 1 base at J, with 11 bases in the middle. The DNA for the CDR3 is TGTGCCAGCAGTTTACTCACCGGCGGGAACACTGAAGCTTTCTTT. Translating gives CASSLLTGGNTEAFF.

V and J are TRBV6-5 and TRBJ2-1; 11 bases agree with TRBD1. CDR1 is MNHEY, CDR2 SVGAGI, per germline. The CDR3 extends over 15 amino acids. Trimming took 6 bases from V and 4 from J; bases not matched to a gene: 5. The CDR3 sequence: CASRIGQGAYNEQFF. Here the CDR3 DNA reads TGTGCCAGCAGAATTGGACAGGGGGCTTACAATGAGCAGTTCTTC.

The chain combines TRBV5-1 with TRBJ1-1, with D possibly being TRBD1 (5 bases). The CDR3 has 16 residues. Germline CDR1 and CDR2: SGHRS and YFSETQ. V was cut by 4 bases and J by 0 bases, with 16 bases left in between. The CDR3 sequence is CASSQGRGLMNTEAFF. The CDR3 DNA sequence: TGCGCCAGCAGCCAAGGGAGGGGCTTAATGAACACTGAAGCTTTCTTT.

The chain links TRBV5-4 to TRBJ1-1; D ambiguous. CDR1 and CDR2 from the germline V gene are SGHNT and YYREEE (reference sequence). Trimming took off 1 base at V and 5 bases at J, with 6 bases between the two ends. This CDR3 contains 12 residues. The CDR3 DNA follows: TGTGCCAGCAGCTTGTATGGGACTGAAGCTTTCTTT. Amino acid sequence: CASSLYGTEAFF.